This T cell receptor (beta chain) was captured by sequencing in a study of technical replicates of blood from a few donors. Clones were sequenced by immunoSEQ multiplex PCR, and TCRdb holds only the in-frame ones, with some missing. The table records 60,000 to 80,000 clones, about 90% of them present only once. J gave up 6 bases and V 4 bases, and 10 bases lay outside the gene matches. Per germline, CDR1 LGHNA and CDR2 YNFKEQ. CDR3 length: 16 amino acids. The chain links TRBV4-2 to TRBJ2-1; TRBD1 agrees at 9 bases. This clonotype was obtained from a human donor in good health. The sequenced material came from T cells isolated from PBMCs. CDR3 sequence: CASSLEQGAEGNEQFF. For the CDR3, the DNA is TGTGCCAGCAGCCTTGAACAGGGGGCAGAGGGCAATGAGCAGTTCTTC.